The rows below give T cell receptor beta chains drawn from one sample of a study of blood T cell repertoires in COVID-19. The repertoire was sequenced with immunoSEQ multiplex PCR; TCRdb's copy has only in-frame clones and lacks some. Counted here are 150,000 to 200,000 clones, roughly 80% occurring once; the ten biggest clones make up 9.5% to 15%. Sequencing used peripheral blood. The receptors come from a woman aged 80 or over with COVID-19, enrolled during active disease. Each CDR3 is given with its conserved first and last residue. Fields, in order: CDR3 length, clone size, J gene, V gene, D gene, CDR3 DNA, CDR3 protein. A D gene is named only where the DNA matches it firmly. Clone size is given for some rows only: seen once, a few or many times, or a class if the clone is expanded.

length: 14
size: NA
J: TRBJ2-2
V: TRBV4-1
D: TRBD1
DNA: TGCGCCAGCAGCCAAGAGGACAGGGCCGGGGAGCTGTTTTTT
CDR3: CASSQEDRAGELFF

length: 14
size: NA
J: TRBJ1-1
V: TRBV18
D: NA
DNA: TGTGCCAGCTCACCAACGGAGTTAAACACTGAAGCTTTCTTT
CDR3: CASSPTELNTEAFF

length: 17
size: NA
J: TRBJ2-7
V: TRBV14
D: TRBD2
DNA: TGTGCCAGCAGCCAAGCCAGCGGGAGCCCTACCGTCTACGAGCAGTACTTC
CDR3: CASSQASGSPTVYEQYF

length: 11
size: NA
J: TRBJ2-7
V: TRBV5-8
D: NA
DNA: TGTGCCAGCAGCTTGATCAACGAGCAGTACTTC
CDR3: CASSLINEQYF

length: 14
size: NA
J: TRBJ1-3
V: TRBV28
D: NA
DNA: TGTGCCAGCAGTCCCCTAGACTCTGGAAACACCATATATTTT
CDR3: CASSPLDSGNTIYF

length: 16
size: NA
J: TRBJ1-3
V: TRBV14
D: TRBD1
DNA: TGTGCCAGCAGCCAAGGTCGAACAGGGGAAGGAAACACCATATATTTT
CDR3: CASSQGRTGEGNTIYF

length: 14
size: NA
J: TRBJ2-2
V: TRBV11-3
D: TRBD2
DNA: TGTGCCAGCAACCGGGGGGGCCAGACCGGGGAGCTGTTTTTT
CDR3: CASNRGGQTGELFF

length: 15
size: NA
J: TRBJ1-2
V: TRBV18
D: TRBD1
DNA: TGTGCCAGCTCACCCCCGGGACAGTATAACTATGGCTACACCTTC
CDR3: CASSPPGQYNYGYTF

length: 16
size: NA
J: TRBJ2-5
V: TRBV5-1
D: NA
DNA: TGCGCCAGCAGCCCCCGACAGGCCTCAGTAGGAGAGACCCAGTACTTC
CDR3: CASSPRQASVGETQYF

length: 14
size: NA
J: TRBJ2-1
V: TRBV5-6
D: TRBD1
DNA: TGTGCCAGCAGCTCTGGGCTCAGGGGGAATGAGCAGTTCTTC
CDR3: CASSSGLRGNEQFF

length: 12
size: NA
J: TRBJ1-2
V: TRBV2
D: TRBD1
DNA: TGTGCCAGCGGGACAGGGGGCTATGGCTACACCTTC
CDR3: CASGTGGYGYTF

length: 12
size: NA
J: TRBJ1-2
V: TRBV5-1
D: NA
DNA: TGCGCCAGCAGCTTGACCTCTAGGGGCTACACCTTC
CDR3: CASSLTSRGYTF

length: 15
size: NA
J: TRBJ1-6
V: TRBV2
D: NA
DNA: TGTGCCAGCAGTGTTTCACTGGGGCAATACTCACCCCTCCACTTT
CDR3: CASSVSLGQYSPLHF

length: 14
size: NA
J: TRBJ2-2
V: TRBV6-5
D: NA
DNA: TGTGCCAGCAGTTACCAGGCCAACACCGGGGAGCTGTTTTTT
CDR3: CASSYQANTGELFF

length: 16
size: NA
J: TRBJ1-1
V: TRBV5-1
D: TRBD1
DNA: TGCGCCAGCAGCTGGCCCCAAGGGACAGCAGACACTGAAGCTTTCTTT
CDR3: CASSWPQGTADTEAFF

length: 15
size: NA
J: TRBJ2-7
V: TRBV11-2
D: TRBD2
DNA: TGTGCCAGCAGCGTGGCCGGGACTAGTGTCTACGAGCAGTACTTC
CDR3: CASSVAGTSVYEQYF

length: 14
size: NA
J: TRBJ1-6
V: TRBV27
D: NA
DNA: TGTGCCAGCAGTCCCCAGGTGAATAATTCACCCCTCCACTTT
CDR3: CASSPQVNNSPLHF

length: 16
size: NA
J: TRBJ1-1
V: TRBV7-8
D: TRBD1
DNA: TGTGCCAGCAGCCTCGGACAGGGGATCTTGAACACTGAAGCTTTCTTT
CDR3: CASSLGQGILNTEAFF

length: 14
size: NA
J: TRBJ2-5
V: TRBV6-5
D: TRBD1
DNA: TGTGCCAGCAGTCGGACAGGGGGCGCGGAGACCCAGTACTTC
CDR3: CASSRTGGAETQYF

length: 16
size: NA
J: TRBJ1-2
V: TRBV4-1
D: TRBD1
DNA: TGCGCCAGCAGCCCCATGCTGGGGACAGGGGGATATGGCTACACCTTC
CDR3: CASSPMLGTGGYGYTF

length: 15
size: few
J: TRBJ2-5
V: TRBV27
D: NA
DNA: TGTGCCAGCAGTTCCACACCCCACCCCCAAGAGACCCAGTACTTC
CDR3: CASSSTPHPQETQYF

length: 13
size: NA
J: TRBJ1-4
V: TRBV15
D: NA
DNA: TGTGCCACCAGCAGAGATCAGAATGAAAAACTGTTTTTT
CDR3: CATSRDQNEKLFF